These 25 T cell receptor beta chains were sequenced from one sample in a study of shared clonotypes between healthy human individuals. Sequencing was performed with immunoSEQ multiplex PCR; in TCRdb, only in-frame clones are kept and a portion is missing. This table has about 2.3 million clones, just under 95% appearing once. Sequencing input: naive CD4+ T cells from PBMCs. Subset here: CD45RA+ positively selected. These TCRs come from a man aged 18 to 29 in good health. Some clones in this sample may be carry-over from other donors' samples.

V usage is TRBV10-1 and J usage is TRBJ2-1; 15 bases line up with TRBD2. The CDR3 contains 16 residues. J was trimmed by 4 bases and V by 6 bases; bases with no gene match: 4. CDR1 WNHNN and CDR2 SYGVQD come from the germline V gene (reference sequence). CDR3 sequence: CASSGGLAGGYNEQFF. The CDR3 nucleotides read TGCGCCAGCAGCGGAGGACTAGCGGGAGGGTACAATGAGCAGTTCTTC.

The chain carries TRBV19 and TRBJ2-5; no reliable D call. This CDR3 is built from 15 residues. Trimming removed 3 bases from V and 4 bases from J, with 15 bases in between. The germline CDR1 and CDR2 sequences are LNHDA and SQIVND (reference sequence). Here the CDR3 reads CASSIRVAGRETQYF. In nucleotides, the CDR3 is TGTGCCAGTAGTATTCGAGTAGCAGGAAGAGAGACCCAGTACTTC.

The V gene is TRBV7-6, the J gene TRBJ2-7, with 11 nucleotides matching TRBD2. The germline CDR1 and CDR2 sequences are SGHVS and FNYEAQ. V lost 2 bases and J lost 1; bases outside the gene matches: 13. This CDR3 comprises 19 residues. For the CDR3, the DNA is TGTGCCAGCAGCTTACCTACTCCTCCGGGACTAGCGGAGTCCTACGAGCAGTACTTC. Its protein product is CASSLPTPPGLAESYEQYF.

As concerns this clone: Other DNA sequences in the same sample also yield this CDR3. The rearrangement joins TRBV18 to TRBJ2-1; 9 bases match TRBD2. Germline loops: CDR1 KGHSH, CDR2 LQKENI. The CDR3 loop spans 16 amino acids. The junction had 6 bases not matched to a gene; V was cut back by 6 bases and J by 0 bases. CDR3 region: CASSPLAGSSYNEQFF. In DNA, the CDR3 is TGTGCCAGCTCGCCCCTAGCGGGAAGCTCCTACAATGAGCAGTTCTTC.

V is TRBV7-3 and J is TRBJ2-3; no definite D call. Germline-derived CDR1 and CDR2 are SGHTA and FQGTGA. V lost 6 bases and J 0 bases, leaving 10 bases between the germline ends. The CDR3 contains 14 residues. The CDR3 DNA reads as TGTGCCAGCAGTCCCATGCGTAGCACAGATACGCAGTATTTT. It translates to CASSPMRSTDTQYF.

This rearrangement joins TRBV30 to TRBJ2-1; TRBD2 is a possible D gene (6 bases). CDR1 and CDR2 from the germline V gene are GTSNPN and SVGIG (reference sequence). The CDR3 runs 14 residues. V dropped 4 bases and J dropped 9 bases, with 19 bases sitting between them. The DNA for the CDR3 is TGTGCCTGGACCGATGTAGGGACTCCTCGTGAGCAGTTCTTC. As protein: CAWTDVGTPREQFF.

The V call is TRBV30, the J call TRBJ2-5; 16 positions match TRBD2. J was trimmed by 2 bases and V by 5 bases; bases with no gene match: 11. Germline loops: CDR1 GTSNPN, CDR2 SVGIG (reference sequence). CDR3 length: 18 residues. The chain's CDR3 is CAWLLPGLAGGLQETQYF. The CDR3 DNA reads TGTGCCTGGCTACTTCCGGGACTAGCGGGAGGGTTACAAGAGACCCAGTACTTC.

To note about this clone: Different DNA sequences within this sample yield the same CDR3. The chain employs TRBV11-3 and TRBJ2-5; D possibly uses TRBD1 or TRBD2 (5 bases each). Germline V gene data show CDR1 as SGHNT and CDR2 as YENEEA. Trimming pared 2 bases from V and 5 bases from J, leaving 9 bases between. This CDR3 region has 13 residues. CDR3 nucleotide sequence: TGTGCCAGCAGCTTATCCGGGGCTGAGACCCAGTACTTC. Amino acids: CASSLSGAETQYF.

The V call is TRBV4-3, the J call TRBJ1-2; possibly TRBD1 for D (5 bases). This CDR3 has 16 amino acids. V lost 0 bases, J lost 2 bases, and 13 bases lay in between. Germline CDR1 reads LGHNA; CDR2 reads YSLEER. CDR3 region: CASSQEGGAGNYGYTF. CDR3 sequence (DNA): TGCGCCAGCAGCCAAGAGGGGGGAGCAGGGAACTATGGCTACACCTTC.

The chain carries TRBV5-1 and TRBJ2-7; D not resolved. Germline lookup yields CDR1 SGHRS and CDR2 YFSETQ. Trimming left V 2 bases short and J 3 bases short, with 9 bases between. The CDR3 contains 13 residues. The CDR3, as DNA: TGCGCCAGCAGCTTCGGGTCCAACTACGAGCAGTACTTC. Its protein is CASSFGSNYEQYF. The variable domain in full, with the rest retrieved from reference TRBV5-1 and TRBJ2-7, is KAGVTQTPRYLIKTRGQQVTLSCSPISGHRSVSWYQQTPGQGLQFLFEYFSETQRNKGNFPGRFSGRQFSNSRSEMNVSTLELGDSALYLCASSFGSNYEQYFGPGTRLTVT.

V is TRBV5-1 and J is TRBJ2-1, with 7 bases fitting TRBD2. The CDR3 sequence is 15 residues long. V dropped 2 bases and J dropped 5; count of bases not matched to a gene: 7. Germline CDR1 reads SGHRS; CDR2 reads YFSETQ. The CDR3 DNA sequence: TGCGCCAGCAGCTTACCCGGGACTACAGACAATGAGCAGTTCTTC. Amino acids: CASSLPGTTDNEQFF.

The chain has TRBV5-1 and TRBJ2-3, with TRBD2 identical over 10 bases. Germline CDR1 is SGHRS and CDR2 is YFSETQ. The V segment lost 2 bases and the J segment 1 base; nucleotides outside the gene matches: 1. The CDR3 runs to 15 residues. For the CDR3, the DNA is TGCGCCAGCAGCTTCGGGACTAGCGGCACAGATACGCAGTATTTT. Protein: CASSFGTSGTDTQYF.

The chain recombines TRBV14 with TRBJ2-4; no firm D call. The V gene lost 9 bases and the J gene lost 2 bases, with 5 bases spanning the gap. This CDR3 contains 11 residues. The germline V gene encodes CDR1 SGHDN and CDR2 FVKESK. The CDR3 sequence: CASGTKNIQYF. DNA of the CDR3: TGTGCCAGTGGTACCAAAAACATTCAGTACTTC.

In regard to this clone: The sample holds other DNA sequences that translate to the same CDR3. This chain joins TRBV28 and TRBJ1-1; D is undetermined. Per germline, CDR1 MDHEN and CDR2 SYDVKM. V was shortened by 3 bases and J by 0 bases, with 8 bases between the two germline ends. The length of the CDR3 is 14 residues. The CDR3 loop reads CASSLGSLNTEAFF. CDR3 DNA sequence: TGTGCCAGCAGTTTGGGCAGTCTGAACACTGAAGCTTTCTTT.

A note on this clone: Distinct nucleotide sequences in the sample also encode this CDR3. This rearrangement joins TRBV9 to TRBJ2-1, with D perhaps TRBD1 or TRBD2 (6 bases each). Germline-derived CDR1 and CDR2 are SGDLS and YYNGEE. Trimming shortened V by 2 bases and J by 0 bases, and 12 bases separated the two germline ends. The CDR3 covers 16 residues. CDR3: CASSVGGRGSYNEQFF. Written as DNA, the CDR3 is TGTGCCAGCAGCGTCGGGGGCAGGGGCTCCTACAATGAGCAGTTCTTC.

This chain links TRBV19 with TRBJ1-1; 10 bases map to TRBD1. The CDR3 extends over 14 amino acids. Germline-derived CDR1 and CDR2 are LNHDA and SQIVND (reference sequence). The ends lost 6 bases at V and 6 bases at J; junction bases unmatched: 7. DNA for the CDR3: TGTGCCAGTAGCCGACAGGGGGCGATCGCTGAAGCTTTCTTT. Amino acids: CASSRQGAIAEAFF.

The chain joins TRBV12-2 to TRBJ2-1; the table's D call TRBD2 went unverified against the DNA. TRBV12-2 is a known pseudogene. The CDR3 loop spans 16 amino acids. The CDR3 bases are TGTGCAAGTCGCCCCGTAGCGGGTGCCATATACAATGAGCAGTTCTTC. Translated, it gives CASRPVAGAIYNEQFF.

The chain employs TRBV10-3 and TRBJ2-1; 10 bases fit TRBD2. The trim removed 6 bases at V and 5 bases at J, leaving 4 bases unmatched. Looked up from germline, CDR1 is ENHRY and CDR2 is SYGVKD. The CDR3 is 14 amino acids. DNA of the CDR3: TGTGCCATCAGCTGGACTAGCGGTAACAATGAGCAGTTCTTC. Its translation: CAISWTSGNNEQFF.

The chain carries TRBV19 and TRBJ1-2, with TRBD1 identical over 7 bases. J lost 4 bases, V lost 6 bases, and 2 bases had no gene match. In germline, CDR1 is LNHDA, CDR2 SQIVND (reference sequence). The CDR3 length is 12 residues. In nucleotides, the CDR3 is TGTGCCAGTAGAACAGGGGTCTATGGCTACACCTTC. The encoded protein is CASRTGVYGYTF.

The V call is TRBV7-2, the J call TRBJ1-4; tentative D call: TRBD1 (6 bases). Trimming removed 0 bases at V and 7 bases at J, with 12 bases between. From germline, CDR1 is SGHTA and CDR2 FQGNSA. This CDR3 spans 15 amino acids. DNA for the CDR3: TGTGCCAGCAGCTTAGCGCTGGGGGCGACTGAAAAACTGTTTTTT. It yields the protein CASSLALGATEKLFF.

Turning to this clone: Other DNA sequences in the same sample also yield this CDR3. The V call is TRBV7-9, the J call TRBJ1-5; D uncertain. Trimming took off 1 base at V and 6 bases at J, with 7 bases between the two ends. This CDR3 is built from 13 residues. Germline V gene data show CDR1 as SEHNR and CDR2 as FQNEAQ (reference sequence). CDR3: CASSLVGGQPQHF. The CDR3 nucleotides are TGTGCCAGCAGCTTAGTGGGAGGTCAGCCCCAGCATTTT.

This sequence joins TRBV5-4 and TRBJ2-6; the D is unclear. Trimming removed 5 bases from V and 0 bases from J, with 12 bases in between. CDR1 and CDR2 from the germline V gene are SGHNT and YYREEE (reference sequence). The CDR3 runs to 16 residues. The CDR3: CASRLDPSSGANVLTF. The CDR3 nucleotides read TGTGCCAGCAGACTCGACCCCTCCTCTGGGGCCAACGTCCTGACTTTC.

V is TRBV5-6 and J is TRBJ2-7; either TRBD1 or TRBD2 may fit D (5 bases each). The CDR3 has 13 amino acids. Germline assignment: CDR1 SGHDT and CDR2 YYEEEE. Trimming took 5 bases from V and 5 from J, leaving 14 bases between them. This CDR3 is CASRHAGADEQYF. The CDR3 DNA sequence: TGTGCCAGCAGGCACGCCGGGGCAGACGAGCAGTACTTC.

The chain couples TRBV6-5 to TRBJ2-7; TRBD1 might be the D (6 bases). Trimming stripped 6 bases from V and 4 bases from J, with 16 bases between. CDR3 size: 14 residues. The germline V gene has CDR1 MNHEY and CDR2 SVGAGI. CDR3 sequence reads: CASSNPGAFYEQYF. The DNA for the CDR3 is TGTGCCAGCAGCAACCCAGGGGCCTTTTACGAGCAGTACTTC.

The chain employs TRBV11-1 and TRBJ2-1; D call uncertain. Germline CDR1 SGHAT, CDR2 FQDESV (reference sequence). This CDR3 is 16 amino acids long. V was cut by 6 bases and J by 0 bases, with 15 bases left in between. CDR3 amino acids: CASSTLPGNSYNEQFF. CDR3 DNA: TGTGCCAGCAGTACACTCCCAGGAAACTCCTACAATGAGCAGTTCTTC.